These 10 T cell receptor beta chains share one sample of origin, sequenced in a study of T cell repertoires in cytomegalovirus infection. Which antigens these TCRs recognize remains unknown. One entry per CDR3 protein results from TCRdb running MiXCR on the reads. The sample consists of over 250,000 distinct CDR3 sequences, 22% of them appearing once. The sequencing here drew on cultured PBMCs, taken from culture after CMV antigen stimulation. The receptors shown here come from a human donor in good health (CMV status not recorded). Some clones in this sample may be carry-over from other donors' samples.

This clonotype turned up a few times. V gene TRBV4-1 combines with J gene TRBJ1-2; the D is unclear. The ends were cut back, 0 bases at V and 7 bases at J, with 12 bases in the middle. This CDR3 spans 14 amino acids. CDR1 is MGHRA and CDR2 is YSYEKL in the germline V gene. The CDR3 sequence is CASSQDPGAAGYTF. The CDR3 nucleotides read TGCGCCAGCAGCCAAGATCCGGGAGCGGCTGGCTACACCTTC.

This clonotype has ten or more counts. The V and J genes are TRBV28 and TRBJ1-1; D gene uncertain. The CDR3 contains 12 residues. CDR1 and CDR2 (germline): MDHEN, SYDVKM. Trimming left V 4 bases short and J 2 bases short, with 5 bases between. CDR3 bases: TGTGCCAGCAGTTGGCGTAACACTGAAGCTTTCTTT. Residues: CASSWRNTEAFF.

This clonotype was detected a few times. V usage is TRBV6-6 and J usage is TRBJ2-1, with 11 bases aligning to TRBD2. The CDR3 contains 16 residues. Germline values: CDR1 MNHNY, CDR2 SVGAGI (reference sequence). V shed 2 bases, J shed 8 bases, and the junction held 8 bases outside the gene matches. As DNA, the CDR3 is TGTGCCAGCAGTTACACACTAGCGGGAGTAGGGGATGAGCAGTTCTTC. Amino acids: CASSYTLAGVGDEQFF.

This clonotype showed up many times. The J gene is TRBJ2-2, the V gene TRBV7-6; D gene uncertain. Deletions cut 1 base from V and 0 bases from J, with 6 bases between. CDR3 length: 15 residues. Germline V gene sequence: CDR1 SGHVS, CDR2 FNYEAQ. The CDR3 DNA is TGTGCCAGCAGCTTAGAGGGAACGAACACCGGGGAGCTGTTTTTT. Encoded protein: CASSLEGTNTGELFF. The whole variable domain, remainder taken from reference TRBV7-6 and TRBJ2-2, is GAGVSQSPRYKVTKRGQDVALRCDPISGHVSLYWYRQALGQGPEFLTYFNYEAQQDKSGLPNDRFSAERPEGSISTLTIQRTEQRDSAMYRCASSLEGTNTGELFFGEGSRLTVL.

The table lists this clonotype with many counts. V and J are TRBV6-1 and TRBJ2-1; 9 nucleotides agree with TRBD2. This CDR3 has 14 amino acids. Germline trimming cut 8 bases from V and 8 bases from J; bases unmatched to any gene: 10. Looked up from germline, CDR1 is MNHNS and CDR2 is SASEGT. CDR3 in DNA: TGTGCCAGCGAGGCTAGCGGGACCGGGGATGAGCAGTTCTTC. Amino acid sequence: CASEASGTGDEQFF.

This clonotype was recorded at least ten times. This CDR3 reads CASSLINQPQHF. The CDR3 DNA reads TGTGCCAGCAGCTTAATCAATCAGCCCCAGCATTTT. The chain links TRBV7-9 to TRBJ1-5, with unresolved D. This CDR3 has 12 residues. Trimming removed 2 bases from V and 3 bases from J, with 2 bases in between. Germline V gene lookup returns CDR1 SEHNR and CDR2 FQNEAQ (reference sequence).

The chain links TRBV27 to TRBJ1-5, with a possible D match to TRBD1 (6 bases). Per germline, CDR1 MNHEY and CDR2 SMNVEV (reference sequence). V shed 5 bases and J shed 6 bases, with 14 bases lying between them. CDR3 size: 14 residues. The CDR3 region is CASSPDSIGQPQHF. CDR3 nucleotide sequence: TGTGCCAGCAGTCCGGACAGTATTGGTCAGCCCCAGCATTTT.

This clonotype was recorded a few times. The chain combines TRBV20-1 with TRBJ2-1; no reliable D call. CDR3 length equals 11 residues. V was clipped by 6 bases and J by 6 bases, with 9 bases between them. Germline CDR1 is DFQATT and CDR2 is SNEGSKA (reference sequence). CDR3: CSAGVFNEQFF. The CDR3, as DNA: TGCAGTGCAGGAGTGTTCAATGAGCAGTTCTTC.

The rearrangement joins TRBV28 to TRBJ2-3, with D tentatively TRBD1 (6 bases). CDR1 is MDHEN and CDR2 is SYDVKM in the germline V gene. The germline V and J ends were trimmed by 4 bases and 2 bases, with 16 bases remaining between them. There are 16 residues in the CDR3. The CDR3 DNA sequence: TGTGCCAGCAGTTACTCCGGGACACTAGACACAGATACGCAGTATTTT. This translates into CASSYSGTLDTDTQYF.

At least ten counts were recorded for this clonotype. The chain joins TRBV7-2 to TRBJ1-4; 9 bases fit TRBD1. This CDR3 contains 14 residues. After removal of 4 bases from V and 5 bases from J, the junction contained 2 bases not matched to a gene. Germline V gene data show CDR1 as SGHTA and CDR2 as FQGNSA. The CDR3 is CASSSDRGNEKLFF. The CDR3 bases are TGTGCCAGCAGCTCGGACAGGGGAAATGAAAAACTGTTTTTT.